These 17 T cell receptor beta chains share one sample of origin, sequenced in a study of T cell clonality in common variable immunodeficiency. For these TCRs, the target antigens are not known. The study, taken as a whole, reports: In common variable immunodeficiency, TCR beta chains reportedly carried fewer deletions and N-nucleotide insertions.

TCRdb keeps only in-frame clones here, not all; method: immunoSEQ multiplex PCR. The sample offers 20,000 to 30,000 clones and no singletons, the top ten holding approximately 22%. Source material: peripheral blood mononuclear cells. These receptors were taken from a human donor with common variable immunodeficiency.

In this sample, this clone turned up many times. With the read ending 3 residues before the CDR3 end, the germline J gene is used to fill in that end. V gene TRBV20-1 combines with J gene TRBJ2-3, with a weak D call TRBD2 (5 bases). The CDR3 length is 14 residues. The germline CDR1 and CDR2 sequences are DFQATT and SNEGSKA (reference sequence). V lost 3 bases to trimming and J lost 0 bases, with 10 bases between them. CDR3 DNA, as far as it was read: TGCAGTGCTAGGGACTTGACTAGCACAGATACG. This gives the protein CSARDLTSTDT. Given in full, the CDR3 is CSARDLTSTDTQYF.

A remark on this clone: The CDR3 end falls 3 residues outside the read, so it is completed with the germline J gene. The chain links TRBV7-2 to TRBJ1-5; possible D gene TRBD1, 6 bases. Trimming shortened V by 1 base and J by 7 bases, and 14 bases separated the two germline ends. The CDR3 is 15 residues long. The germline gives CDR1 SGHTA, CDR2 FQGNSA. The CDR3 protein is CASSLVRGGKQPQHF. The sequenced CDR3 bases are TGTGCCAGCAGCTTAGTGAGGGGGGGGAAGCAGCCC.

This clone appeared many times. This sample also contains other DNA sequences that code for the same CDR3. This CDR3 reads CASSPPRGRQETQYF. The sequenced part of the CDR3 DNA is TGTGCCAGCAGTCCACCCCGGGGGAGACAAGAGACC. J is TRBJ2-5 and V is TRBV7-9; D is possibly TRBD2 (6 bases). The CDR3 end is not reached by the read, which stops 3 residues before it; the germline J gene fills it in. V was pared by 6 bases and J by 2 bases, with 16 bases between. The CDR3 consists of 15 residues. Germline-derived CDR1 and CDR2 are SEHNR and FQNEAQ (reference sequence).

Ten or more counts support this clone. The read ends 3 residues shy of where the CDR3 ends; the end is completed using the germline J gene. The chain combines TRBV5-6 with TRBJ2-1; TRBD2 agrees at 8 bases. The CDR3 loop spans 15 amino acids. V was clipped by 2 bases and J by 9 bases; unmatched bases: 10. CDR1 and CDR2 (germline): SGHDT, YYEEEE. CDR3 region: CASSFLSGSTGEQFF. Partial CDR3 DNA: TGTGCCAGCAGCTTTTTGAGCGGGAGTACCGGTGAG.

There are many counts of this clone. The read ends 3 residues shy of where the CDR3 ends; the end is completed using the germline J gene. The chain employs TRBV7-9 and TRBJ2-1, with a weak D call TRBD1 (6 bases). The CDR3 spans 14 residues. Germline CDR1 and CDR2: SEHNR and FQNEAQ (reference sequence). V was shortened by 10 bases and J by 4 bases, with 17 bases between the two germline ends. CDR3 protein: CAIPGHRSYNEQFF. The part of the CDR3 DNA that was read is TGTGCCATCCCGGGACACCGCTCTTACAATGAG.

This clone has ten or more counts. The read finishes 3 residues shy of the CDR3 end, and the germline J gene is used to complete it. The chain uses TRBV6-1 and TRBJ1-1; TRBD1 agrees at 7 bases. Germline V CDR1 and CDR2: MNHNS, SASEGT. This CDR3 has 19 amino acids. The trim removed 0 bases at V and 0 bases at J, leaving 13 bases unmatched. CDR3 amino acids: CASSEAPGGASSMNTEAFF. The part of the CDR3 DNA that was read is TGTGCCAGCAGTGAAGCTCCAGGGGGAGCTTCCTCAATGAACACTGAA.

This clone was observed many times. Sequencing ends 3 residues short of the CDR3 end; the germline J gene provides the rest. The gene calls are TRBV15 and TRBJ2-1; D not resolved. Germline V gene sequence: CDR1 LNHNV, CDR2 YYDKDF (reference sequence). Trimming cost V 0 bases and J 3 bases, with 9 bases left between them. This CDR3 is built from 15 residues. CDR3 sequence reads: CATSREVSIYNEQFF. The CDR3 bases that were read are TGTGCCACCAGCAGAGAGGTCAGTATCTACAATGAG.

This clone was counted at least ten times. The read stops 3 residues short of the end of the CDR3; the missing end is completed from the germline J gene. This rearrangement joins TRBV7-6 to TRBJ2-1; 8 nucleotides align to TRBD2. Germline lookup yields CDR1 SGHVS and CDR2 FNYEAQ. This CDR3 spans 15 amino acids. With 6 bases clipped from V and 3 bases from J, the junction kept 7 bases outside the gene matches. The DNA read from the CDR3 is TGTGCCAGCAGTCCCGAAGCGGGGGACTACAATGAG. Its translation is CASSPEAGDYNE. The full CDR3 is CASSPEAGDYNEQFF.

The sample holds many counts of this clone. With the read ending 3 residues before the CDR3 end, the germline J gene is used to fill in that end. J is TRBJ1-3 and V is TRBV19, with TRBD1 identical over 11 bases. Trimming took 5 bases from V and 4 from J; bases not matched to a gene: 10. The V gene's germline CDR1 is LNHDA and CDR2 SQIVND (reference sequence). This CDR3 has 17 amino acids. The CDR3 bases that were read are TGTGCCAGTAGTGGCTACCCCGGACAGGGGGCCGGAAACACC. As protein: CASSGYPGQGAGNT. The full CDR3 sequence reads CASSGYPGQGAGNTIYF. Variable domain in full (rest from reference TRBV19 and TRBJ1-3): DGGITQSPKYLFRKEGQNVTLSCEQNLNHDAMYWYRQDPGQGLRLIYYSQIVNDFQKGDIAEGYSVSREKKESFPLTVTSAQKNPTAFYLCASSGYPGQGAGNTIYFGEGSWLTVV.

This clone has only a few counts. The observed sequence ends 3 residues before the CDR3 terminus, with the missing tail filled in from the germline J gene. The chain combines TRBV7-9 with TRBJ1-2, with TRBD1 as a possible D gene (5 bases). Germline-derived CDR1 and CDR2 are SEHNR and FQNEAQ (reference sequence). CDR3 length: 13 amino acids. V shed 5 bases and J shed 6 bases, with 13 bases lying between them. CDR3 DNA, as far as it was read: TGTGCCAGCAGCCGAGGGGAAGTTCATGGC. It specifies CASSRGEVHG. The whole CDR3 protein is CASSRGEVHGYTF.

This clone was detected ten times or more. The read comes to an end 3 residues before the CDR3 does, leaving the germline J gene to fill in the end. The chain combines TRBV7-8 with TRBJ1-5, with 7 positions matching TRBD1. CDR1 is SGHVS and CDR2 is FQNEAQ in the germline V gene. Trimming took 5 bases from V and 5 from J; bases not matched to a gene: 9. The CDR3 consists of 15 residues. The CDR3 loop is CASSAQTGVDQPQHF. The sequenced CDR3 bases are TGTGCCAGCAGCGCCCAAACAGGGGTAGATCAGCCC. Drawing the rest from reference TRBV7-8 and TRBJ1-5, the complete variable domain is GAGVSQSPRYKVAKRGQDVALRCDPISGHVSLFWYQQALGQGPEFLTYFQNEAQLDKSGLPSDRFFAERPEGSVSTLKIQRTQQEDSAVYLCASSAQTGVDQPQHFGDGTRLSIL.

This clone came up many times. The CDR3 is cut off 3 residues early in the read; its end comes from the germline J gene. The chain carries TRBV18 and TRBJ2-2, with TRBD2 as a possible D gene (6 bases). CDR1 and CDR2 from the germline V gene are KGHSH and LQKENI. The V and J ends lost 1 base and 5 bases respectively, with 17 bases between them. The CDR3 runs to 17 residues. This CDR3 reads CASSPQRGRESTGELFF. CDR3 DNA, as far as it was read: TGTGCCAGCTCACCACAACGTGGGCGGGAATCGACCGGGGAG.

This clone came up a few times. Sequencing ends 3 residues short of the CDR3 end; the germline J gene provides the rest. This chain connects TRBV19 to TRBJ2-1; TRBD2 matches 7 bases. The CDR3 is 15 residues long. V lost 4 bases, J lost 0 bases, and 3 bases stayed unmatched. The germline V gene encodes CDR1 LNHDA and CDR2 SQIVND (reference sequence). The CDR3 DNA, read in part, is TGTGCCAGTAGTACCCTAGCGGTCTCCTACAATGAG. Its protein is CASSTLAVSYNE. The complete CDR3 reads CASSTLAVSYNEQFF.

Points on this clone: The DNA ends 3 residues before the CDR3 does, and the rest of the CDR3 is filled in from the germline J gene. The genes are TRBV29-1 and TRBJ1-5; 7 bases match TRBD1. This CDR3 is 14 amino acids long. V gave up 6 bases and J gave up 0 bases; unmatched junction bases: 5. Germline assignment: CDR1 SQVTM and CDR2 ANQGSEA. The CDR3: CSVRQGNSNQPQHF. The DNA read from the CDR3 is TGCAGCGTCCGACAGGGAAATAGCAATCAGCCC.

This clone has at least ten counts. The sequence runs out 3 residues before the end of the CDR3; the remainder is reconstructed from the germline J gene. The V call is TRBV7-2, the J call TRBJ2-5, with D perhaps matching TRBD2 (6 bases). V was cut by 5 bases and J by 4 bases, with 11 bases left in between. The CDR3 is 13 amino acids. Per germline, CDR1 SGHTA and CDR2 FQGNSA. This chain's CDR3 is CASSAGRIETQYF. CDR3 DNA, as far as it was read: TGTGCCAGCAGCGCAGGGAGGATAGAGACC.

At least ten counts were recorded for this clone. The read falls 3 residues short of the CDR3 end, and the missing part is taken from the germline J gene. The J gene is TRBJ1-2, the V gene TRBV30, with 7 bases identical to TRBD1. With V trimmed by 6 bases and J by 0 bases, 4 bases remained unmatched. This CDR3 has 13 residues. Germline lookup yields CDR1 GTSNPN and CDR2 SVGIG (reference sequence). The CDR3 here is CACRDSTNYGYTF. Incomplete CDR3 DNA: TGTGCCTGCCGGGACAGTACTAACTATGGC.

There are many counts of this clone. Read coverage stops 3 residues before the CDR3 terminus; the germline J gene supplies the remainder. This sequence joins TRBV28 and TRBJ1-1, with 9 bases that match TRBD1. This CDR3 comprises 16 residues. Germline trimming cut 4 bases from V and 4 bases from J; bases unmatched to any gene: 10. Germline values: CDR1 MDHEN, CDR2 SYDVKM. CDR3 amino acids: CASSWDRVVIGTEAFF. The sequenced CDR3 bases are TGTGCCAGCAGTTGGGACAGGGTGGTTATTGGCACTGAA.